One sample yielded the 15 T cell receptor beta chains listed below, sequenced in a study of blood T cells in healthy people across ages. A second about 7 to 12 cycle PCR used barcoded and J-beta primers. One entry per CDR3 protein results from TCRdb running MiXCR on the 5' RACE reads. The sample lists roughly 1.5 million distinct CDR3 sequences, approximately 39% occurring once. The sequenced sample consisted of blood. Receptors originate from a woman between 18 and 29 years old in good health.

This clonotype was seen only once. In DNA form, the CDR3 reads TGTGCCAGCAGCCAAGAAGCCGACGGACAGGGATATGGTGGCTACACCTTC. Its translation is CASSQEADGQGYGGYTF. V gene TRBV14 combines with J gene TRBJ1-2; 8 bases agree with TRBD1. There are 17 residues in the CDR3. The germline CDR1 and CDR2 sequences are SGHDN and FVKESK. With 0 bases clipped from V and 7 bases from J, the junction kept 13 bases outside the gene matches.

The chain carries TRBV7-2 and TRBJ1-1, with D unresolved. V shed 2 bases and J shed 3 bases, with 10 bases lying between them. Germline V gives CDR1 SGHTA, CDR2 FQGNSA. The CDR3 consists of 14 residues. CDR3 sequence: CASSLWRKDTEAFF. CDR3 coding DNA: TGTGCCAGCAGCTTATGGCGAAAAGACACTGAAGCTTTCTTT. Combining the CDR3 with reference TRBV7-2 and TRBJ1-1 gives the whole variable domain GAGVSQSPSNKVTEKGKDVELRCDPISGHTALYWYRQSLGQGLEFLIYFQGNSAPDKSGLPSDRFSAERTGGSVSTLTIQRTQQEDSAVYLCASSLWRKDTEAFFGQGTRLTVV.

The chain links TRBV24-1 to TRBJ2-1, with D tentatively TRBD2 (6 bases). Germline CDR1 is KGHDR and CDR2 is SFDVKD. Trimming left V 5 bases short and J 3 bases short, with 10 bases between. The CDR3 runs 14 residues. The CDR3 loop reads CATSVPGVYNEQFF. CDR3 in DNA: TGTGCCACCAGTGTACCGGGAGTCTACAATGAGCAGTTCTTC.

This clonotype was counted between two and nine times. The chain employs TRBV20-1 and TRBJ2-1; TRBD1 matches at 8 bases. The CDR3 is made up of 18 amino acids. Germline V CDR1 and CDR2: DFQATT, SNEGSKA (reference sequence). V trimming: 1 base; J trimming: 7 bases; junction bases outside the gene matches: 18. CDR3 DNA: TGCAGTGCTAGAGTGGGGGCAGGGGGCGTTTGGAGGTATAATGAGCAGTTCTTC. This gives the protein CSARVGAGGVWRYNEQFF.

The V and J genes are TRBV15 and TRBJ1-2, with D uncertain. V was shortened by 0 bases and J by 4 bases, with 6 bases between the two germline ends. The germline gives CDR1 LNHNV, CDR2 YYDKDF (reference sequence). There are 13 residues in the CDR3. This CDR3 reads CATSRDELYGYTF. CDR3 coding DNA: TGTGCCACCAGCAGAGATGAGCTCTATGGCTACACCTTC. The full variable domain, with the rest looked up from reference TRBV15 and TRBJ1-2, is DAMVIQNPRYQVTQFGKPVTLSCSQTLNHNVMYWYQQKSSQAPKLLFHYYDKDFNNEADTPDNFQSRRPNTSFCFLDIRSPGLGDTAMYLCATSRDELYGYTFGSGTRLTVV.

V usage is TRBV7-8 and J usage is TRBJ1-6; weak D call: TRBD1 (6 bases). Germline V lookup: CDR1 SGHVS, CDR2 FQNEAQ. Trimming took 5 bases from V and 4 from J, leaving 18 bases between them. This CDR3 has 17 residues. The CDR3 region is CASSRGGDRSYNSPLHF. In nucleotides, the CDR3 is TGTGCCAGCAGCCGGGGGGGTGACAGGTCTTATAATTCACCCCTCCACTTT.

The genes are TRBV15 and TRBJ2-1; D possibly uses TRBD1 or TRBD2 (5 bases each). The CDR3 is 12 residues long. Trimming left V 3 bases short and J 10 bases short, with 10 bases between. Looked up from germline, CDR1 is LNHNV and CDR2 is YYDKDF (reference sequence). The CDR3 DNA reads TGTGCCACCAGCAGCAGGGAGCGCGAGCAGTTCTTC. This gives the protein CATSSREREQFF. Full variable domain (missing parts from reference TRBV15 and TRBJ2-1): DAMVIQNPRYQVTQFGKPVTLSCSQTLNHNVMYWYQQKSSQAPKLLFHYYDKDFNNEADTPDNFQSRRPNTSFCFLDIRSPGLGDTAMYLCATSSREREQFFGPGTRLTVL.

This sequence joins TRBV2 and TRBJ2-3, with 7 positions matching TRBD1. CDR1 and CDR2 (germline): SNHLY, FYNNEI. CDR3 length: 15 amino acids. Unmatched junction bases numbered 6, after V lost 6 bases and J lost 0 bases. The CDR3 DNA is TGTGCCAGCAGGCAAGGGACAGCTAGCACAGATACGCAGTATTTT. Translated: CASRQGTASTDTQYF. Full variable domain (rest looked up from reference TRBV2 and TRBJ2-3): EPEVTQTPSHQVTQMGQEVILRCVPISNHLYFYWYRQILGQKVEFLVSFYNNEISEKSEIFDDQFSVERPDGSNFTLKIRSTKLEDSAMYFCASRQGTASTDTQYFGPGTRLTVL.

The J gene is TRBJ1-5, the V gene TRBV28; D is undetermined. Germline CDR1 reads MDHEN; CDR2 reads SYDVKM. The CDR3 runs 13 residues. V shed 3 bases and J shed 5 bases, with 8 bases lying between them. The CDR3, as DNA: TGTGCCAGCAGTTTTAGGGTACATCAGCCCCAGCATTTT. Translation gives CASSFRVHQPQHF.

This clonotype occurred a few times. The chain uses TRBV27 and TRBJ2-7; 11 nucleotides agree with TRBD2. The CDR3 consists of 16 residues. Germline V gene sequence: CDR1 MNHEY, CDR2 SMNVEV (reference sequence). After removal of 5 bases from V and 0 bases from J, the junction contained 6 bases not matched to a gene. The CDR3 loop is CASSQHLAGGSYEQYF. The CDR3 nucleotides are TGTGCCAGCAGTCAGCACCTAGCGGGGGGCTCCTACGAGCAGTACTTC.

The rearrangement links TRBV19 to TRBJ2-6; no clear D gene. V was pared by 8 bases and J by 0 bases, with 8 bases between. The CDR3 contains 14 residues. Looked up from germline, CDR1 is LNHDA and CDR2 is SQIVND (reference sequence). The CDR3 reads CASGRFSGANVLTF. CDR3 in DNA: TGTGCCAGTGGTCGGTTCTCTGGGGCCAACGTCCTGACTTTC.

The CDR3 DNA is TGTGCCAGCAGTGAAGGGGTGAACTACGAGCAGTACTTC. This translates into CASSEGVNYEQYF. V gene TRBV2 combines with J gene TRBJ2-7; no clear D gene. Trimming pared 1 base from V and 3 bases from J, leaving 7 bases between. Germline V gives CDR1 SNHLY, CDR2 FYNNEI. The CDR3 is made up of 13 amino acids.

The chain is built from TRBV7-2 and TRBJ1-1; D unclear. This CDR3 contains 14 residues. Germline loops: CDR1 SGHTA, CDR2 FQGNSA. Between the trimmed V and J ends, which lost 2 bases and 0 bases, there was a span of 7 bases. This chain's CDR3 is CASSLLDMNTEAFF. The DNA for the CDR3 is TGTGCCAGCAGCTTATTAGACATGAACACTGAAGCTTTCTTT.

The chain couples TRBV7-2 to TRBJ2-2; 7 nucleotides match TRBD1. V trimming: 6 bases; J trimming: 5 bases; junction bases outside the gene matches: 6. Looked up from germline, CDR1 is SGHTA and CDR2 is FQGNSA. The CDR3 is made up of 14 amino acids. The CDR3: CASSSPGGTGELFF. DNA for the CDR3: TGTGCCAGCAGTTCTCCAGGGGGAACCGGGGAGCTGTTTTTT.

Only a few counts were recorded for this clonotype. The chain has TRBV5-1 and TRBJ2-7, with a tentative D call TRBD1 (6 bases). V was clipped by 4 bases and J by 0 bases, with 17 bases between them. CDR1 is SGHRS and CDR2 is YFSETQ in the germline V gene. This CDR3 has 16 amino acids. In nucleotides, the CDR3 is TGCGCCAGCAGCACCTCGACAGGTCACCTCTCCTACGAGCAGTACTTC. Its translation is CASSTSTGHLSYEQYF.